The 17 T cell receptor beta chains below all came from one sample that was sequenced in a study of regulatory T cells in long-lasting Graves disease. The time point here: persistent/refractory GD, antithyroid drugs over 5 years with positive TRAb. Isolated PBMC RNA provided the starting material for the TCR library. To make TCR beta libraries, researchers used iRepertoire HTBI primers and Arm-PCR of CDR3 regions. One entry per CDR3 protein results from TCRdb running MiXCR on the multiplex PCR reads. The data contain roughly 400,000 distinct CDR3 sequences, 21% of them seen just once; the ten biggest clones take up more than 13%. The starting material was peripheral blood mononuclear cells (PBMCs), obtained when the disease was refractory, from a patient treated with antithyroid drugs. These receptors all stem from a female donor with Graves disease.

The chain uses TRBV7-3 and TRBJ2-7; no definite D call. Germline CDR1 is SGHTA and CDR2 is FQGTGA. CDR3 length: 12 amino acids. Trimming removed 2 bases at V and 9 bases at J, with 11 bases between. CDR3 residues: CASSLYESVQYF. As DNA, the CDR3 is TGTGCCAGCAGCTTATACGAATCCGTGCAGTACTTC.

This clonotype was seen at least ten times. V is TRBV28 and J is TRBJ1-5; 7 bases align to TRBD1. V shed 1 base, J shed 6 bases, and the junction held 6 bases outside the gene matches. The CDR3 has 15 residues. Germline loops: CDR1 MDHEN, CDR2 SYDVKM. The CDR3 region is CASSLSGTVIQPQHF. CDR3 coding DNA: TGTGCCAGCAGTTTATCCGGGACAGTTATTCAGCCCCAGCATTTT.

This clonotype was observed many times. The J gene is TRBJ1-4, the V gene TRBV18; D remains ambiguous. This CDR3 has 14 residues. With 4 bases removed from V and 0 bases from J, the gap between germline ends came to 6 bases. Germline CDR1 and CDR2: KGHSH and LQKENI. This chain's CDR3 is CASSRSATNEKLFF. CDR3 DNA: TGTGCCAGCTCACGCTCCGCAACTAATGAAAAACTGTTTTTT.

The DNA for the CDR3 is TGTGCCAGCAGACTTCAGGGACAGGGCGGTTACGAGCAGTACTTC. Protein: CASRLQGQGGYEQYF. The chain carries TRBV12-3 or TRBV12-4 and TRBJ2-7; TRBD1 aligns across 9 bases. The V gene end was trimmed by 6 bases and the J gene end by 4 bases; junction bases not matched to a gene: 10. The CDR3 sequence is 15 residues long.

J is TRBJ1-1 and V is TRBV7-2; D unclear. In germline, CDR1 is SGHTA, CDR2 FQGNSA. Trimming cost V 5 bases and J 8 bases, with 15 bases left between them. CDR3 length equals 13 residues. The CDR3 DNA reads TGTGCCAGCAGCCCCCGGACCATTAGGGAAGCTTTCTTT. Its translation is CASSPRTIREAFF.

This chain links TRBV19 with TRBJ1-5; 7 nucleotides align to TRBD1. With 7 bases clipped from V and 4 bases from J, the junction kept 10 bases outside the gene matches. CDR3 length: 15 residues. Germline CDR1 and CDR2: LNHDA and SQIVND (reference sequence). This CDR3 is CASTTWDSRNQPQHF. The CDR3 DNA reads as TGTGCCAGTACCACATGGGACAGTCGGAATCAGCCCCAGCATTTT.

The chain joins TRBV19 to TRBJ1-3; D gene uncertain. Between the trimmed V and J ends, which lost 6 bases and 0 bases, there was a span of 15 bases. Germline V gene data show CDR1 as LNHDA and CDR2 as SQIVND (reference sequence). There are 16 residues in the CDR3. CDR3 sequence (DNA): TGTGCCAGTAGCCTCGGACTCCTGAGCTCTGGAAACACCATATATTTT. Its protein is CASSLGLLSSGNTIYF.

As regards this clonotype: One end of the junction fails to match germline, which may point to a read error. The chain joins TRBV4-1 to TRBJ2-5; 8 nucleotides line up with TRBD2. Germline CDR1 and CDR2: MGHRA and YSYEKL. CDR3 length: 13 residues. The CDR3 region has the DNA TGCGCCAGCAGCCACCCGGGAGGGGCTAGCGGTTCCTTC. Its translation is CASSHPGGASGSF.

In its sample, this clonotype was seen many times. This chain joins TRBV28 and TRBJ2-7, with 10 bases fitting TRBD1. The CDR3 spans 14 residues. J was trimmed by 2 bases and V by 6 bases; bases with no gene match: 4. In germline, CDR1 is MDHEN, CDR2 SYDVKM. The CDR3 region is CASRGTGVAYEQYF. In nucleotides, the CDR3 is TGTGCCAGCAGAGGGACAGGGGTGGCCTACGAGCAGTACTTC.

In this sample, this clonotype turned up many times. This chain connects TRBV2 to TRBJ2-7; 7 bases map to TRBD2. The CDR3 totals 15 residues. With V trimmed by 4 bases and J by 6 bases, 12 bases remained unmatched. Germline V gene lookup returns CDR1 SNHLY and CDR2 FYNNEI. The CDR3 region is CASSGRAGARGEQYF. In nucleotides, the CDR3 is TGTGCCAGCAGTGGTAGGGCGGGAGCGAGGGGCGAGCAGTACTTC.

This clonotype was recorded at least ten times. The chain links TRBV11-1 to TRBJ2-7, with a possible D match to TRBD1 (6 bases). The CDR3 runs to 14 residues. CDR1 SGHAT and CDR2 FQDESV come from the germline V gene (reference sequence). The V end was cut by 2 bases, the J end by 3 bases, with 11 bases between. The CDR3 is CASSLPPDSYEQYF. In DNA form, the CDR3 reads TGTGCCAGCAGCTTACCACCGGACAGCTACGAGCAGTACTTC.

In this sample, this clonotype turned up many times. The chain joins TRBV6-1 to TRBJ1-5, with D possibly TRBD1 on 6 matching bases. Germline V gene sequence: CDR1 MNHNS, CDR2 SASEGT. This CDR3 is 16 amino acids long. V was clipped by 7 bases and J by 6 bases, with 22 bases between them. This CDR3 reads CASIHAYAGVFQPQHF. CDR3 coding DNA: TGTGCCAGCATCCACGCCTATGCAGGGGTGTTTCAGCCCCAGCATTTT.

This clonotype has ten or more counts. The genes are TRBV12-3 or TRBV12-4 and TRBJ1-2, with 12 bases lining up with TRBD1. The CDR3 sequence is 14 residues long. Trimming removed 6 bases from V and 5 bases from J; junction bases left unmatched: 4. DNA of the CDR3: TGTGCCAGCAGAGGGACAGGGGGCCGGTATGGCTACACCTTC. Amino acid sequence: CASRGTGGRYGYTF.

This clonotype was seen a handful of times. The chain has TRBV19 and TRBJ1-1; TRBD1 matches 9 bases. Germline V gives CDR1 LNHDA, CDR2 SQIVND (reference sequence). V trimming: 4 bases; J trimming: 6 bases; junction bases outside the gene matches: 3. This CDR3 is built from 13 residues. The chain's CDR3 is CASSTGQGPEAFF. CDR3 coding DNA: TGTGCCAGTAGTACGGGACAGGGCCCTGAAGCTTTCTTT.

The CDR3 DNA reads as TGCGCCAGCAGCCCTCGGACAGGGGAACGAACTAATGAAAAACTGTTTTTT. Protein product: CASSPRTGERTNEKLFF. The chain links TRBV4-1 to TRBJ1-4; 9 bases fit TRBD1. After removal of 4 bases from V and 1 base from J, the junction contained 7 bases not matched to a gene. The length of the CDR3 is 17 residues. From germline, CDR1 is MGHRA and CDR2 YSYEKL.

This clonotype came up many times. This rearrangement joins TRBV20-1 to TRBJ2-5; maybe TRBD2 (5 bases). This CDR3 spans 13 amino acids. Germline V gene lookup returns CDR1 DFQATT and CDR2 SNEGSKA (reference sequence). CDR3 amino acids: CRASSGSRETQYF. CDR3 bases: TGCAGGGCCTCATCGGGAAGCCGGGAGACCCAGTACTTC.

The chain carries TRBV18 and TRBJ2-7; possible D gene TRBD1, 5 bases. CDR1 is KGHSH, CDR2 LQKENI, per germline. Trimming removed 6 bases at V and 2 bases at J, with 14 bases between. This CDR3 is 14 amino acids long. The CDR3 sequence: CASSVGRATYEQYF. CDR3 DNA sequence: TGTGCCAGCTCCGTCGGCAGGGCTACCTACGAGCAGTACTTC.